This T cell receptor beta chain derives from a study of T cell responses to AZD1222 COVID-19 vaccine. Profiled with immunoSEQ multiplex PCR; TCRdb holds only in-frame clones, not every one. The sample holds some 120,000 clones, approximately 89% seen once. The CDR3 consists of 16 residues. The J segment lost 4 bases and the V segment lost 3 bases, leaving 7 bases of the junction unmatched. Germline assignment: CDR1 KGHSH and CDR2 LQKENI. This sequence originates from an adult in good health. Sequencing was performed on peripheral blood, taken on day 0 of AZD1222 vaccination. The rearrangement joins TRBV18 to TRBJ2-2, with TRBD2 matching 8 bases. In DNA form, the CDR3 reads TGTGCCAGCTCACCGGCCGGGAGGGCCGTCACCGGGGAGCTGTTTTTT. Translation: CASSPAGRAVTGELFF.